This T cell receptor (beta chain) was captured by sequencing in a study of breast tumors, draining lymph nodes, adjacent tissues. Study results and caveats: Tumor T cell lymph node origin was a supported hypothesis, not proven. Tumor and nontumor repertoires were significantly more similar in luminal-like than in basal-like breast cancer. Data fit most tumor T cells coming from lymph node, expanding in tumor. Compared with lymph nodes, tumors were less diverse; compared with nontumor tissue, more.

This clonotype has ten or more counts. Its antigen is still unknown. Breast cancer patients provided tissue from their axillary draining lymph nodes. This CDR3 has 15 residues. The germline V gene has CDR1 MNHNS and CDR2 SASEGT. V was clipped by 2 bases and J by 5 bases, with 15 bases between them. One entry per CDR3 protein, called by TCRdb with MiXCR from the multiplex PCR reads. The sample lists under 300,000 distinct CDR3 sequences, nearly 35% occurring once. Sequenced: axillary lymph node tissue. The origin of this receptor is a female donor with breast cancer. Some clones in this sample may be carry-over from other donors' samples. This sequence joins TRBV6-1 and TRBJ1-2; D unresolved. This CDR3 is CASSELVGRSYGYTF. The CDR3 bases are TGTGCCAGCAGTGAACTGGTTGGCCGGTCGTATGGCTACACCTTC.